This TCR beta chain is drawn from a study of blood T cells in healthy people across ages. Trimming removed 1 base at V and 5 bases at J, with 11 bases between. The CDR3 is made up of 14 amino acids. Germline assignment: CDR1 KGHSH and CDR2 LQKENI. Study-wide findings and caveats: Calculation of diversity from one million T cells yielded estimates considered to be underestimates. PBMCs left unsorted prevented a conclusive naive versus antigen-experienced comparison.

A sample-barcoded 5' primer and a J-beta primer mix were used in a second PCR of roughly 6 to 11 cycles. Using its own MiXCR run on the 5' RACE reads, TCRdb lists one record per CDR3 protein. The top ten clones hold just over 8.5% of a sample with roughly 550,000 distinct CDR3 sequences, nearly 25% of them seen once. Regarding this clonotype: Antigen specificity is unknown.

These data were likewise used in another study, on T cells of mothers and their children. That paper states: The yield was over 8.5 million TCR beta CDR3 reads from each mother and approximately 3.1 million from each child.

The sequence was collected from a boy aged 5-17 years in good health. The sequencing input was blood. This rearrangement joins TRBV18 to TRBJ1-1, with D hard to call. Here the CDR3 DNA reads TGTGCCAGCTCACCACAAGGATTAGAAACTGAAGCTTTCTTT. It translates to CASSPQGLETEAFF.